The clone carrying this TCR beta chain was counted between two and nine times. The antigen is unknown. By quantitative 5'-RACE with molecular barcodes, the TCR beta libraries were made. TCRdb re-derived calls from the 5' RACE reads in MiXCR, one entry per CDR3 protein. This table has 700,000 to 850,000 distinct CDR3 sequences, around 11% appearing once. The data were obtained in a study of CD8 T cells in ankylosing spondylitis. Findings and caveats of the study: Those disease-linked clones were CD8+; they were also relatively rare in peripheral blood. Apparently characteristic of ankylosing spondylitis blood was a TCR beta motif (about eight highly homologous variants). A subset of motif variants has previously been described in the synovial fluid and blood of reactive arthritis. Reportedly, significant enrichment of disease-linked clones occurred in matched ankylosing spondylitis synovial fluid.

The CDR3 extends over 16 amino acids. CDR1 is SGHTA and CDR2 is FQGNSA in the germline V gene. V shed 5 bases and J shed 2 bases, with 19 bases lying between them. The chain has TRBV7-2 and TRBJ2-7; D perhaps matches TRBD1 (5 bases). Sequenced input: blood, either unsorted or a sorted T cell fraction (not recorded which). The receptor was derived from a male donor with ankylosing spondylitis. The CDR3 protein is CASSQTPASGPYEQYF. In DNA, the CDR3 is TGTGCCAGCAGCCAGACCCCCGCCTCAGGGCCCTACGAGCAGTACTTC.